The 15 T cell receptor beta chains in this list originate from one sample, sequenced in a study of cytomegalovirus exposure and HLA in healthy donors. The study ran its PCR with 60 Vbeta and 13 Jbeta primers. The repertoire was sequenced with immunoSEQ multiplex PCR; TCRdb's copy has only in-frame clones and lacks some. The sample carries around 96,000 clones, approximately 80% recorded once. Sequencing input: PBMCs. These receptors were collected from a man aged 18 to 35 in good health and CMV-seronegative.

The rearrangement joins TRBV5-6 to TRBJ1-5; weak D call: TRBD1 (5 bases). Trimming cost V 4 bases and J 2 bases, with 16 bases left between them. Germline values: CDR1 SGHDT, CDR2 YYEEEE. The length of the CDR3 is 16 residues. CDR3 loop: CASSAAGSEGNQPQHF. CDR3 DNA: TGTGCCAGCAGCGCGGCAGGGTCTGAGGGCAATCAGCCCCAGCATTTT.

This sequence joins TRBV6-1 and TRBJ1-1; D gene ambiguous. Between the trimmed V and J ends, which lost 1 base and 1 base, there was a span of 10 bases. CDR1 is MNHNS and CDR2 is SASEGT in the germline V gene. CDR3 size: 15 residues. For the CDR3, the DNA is TGTGCCAGCAGTGAAGGTAATCCCCCGAACACTGAAGCTTTCTTT. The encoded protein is CASSEGNPPNTEAFF.

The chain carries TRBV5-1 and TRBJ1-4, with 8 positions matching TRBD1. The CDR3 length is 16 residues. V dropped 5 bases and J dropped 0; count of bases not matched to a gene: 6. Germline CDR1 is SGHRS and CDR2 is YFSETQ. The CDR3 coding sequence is TGCGCCAGCAGACCGGGACAGGTGCCAACTAATGAAAAACTGTTTTTT. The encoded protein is CASRPGQVPTNEKLFF. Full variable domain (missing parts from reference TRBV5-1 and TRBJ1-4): KAGVTQTPRYLIKTRGQQVTLSCSPISGHRSVSWYQQTPGQGLQFLFEYFSETQRNKGNFPGRFSGRQFSNSRSEMNVSTLELGDSALYLCASRPGQVPTNEKLFFGSGTQLSVL.

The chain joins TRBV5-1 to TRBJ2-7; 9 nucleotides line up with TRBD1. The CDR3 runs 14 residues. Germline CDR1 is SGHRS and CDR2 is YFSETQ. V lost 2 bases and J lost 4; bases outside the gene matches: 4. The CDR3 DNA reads TGCGCCAGCAGCTTAACAGGGGGCCGATACGAGCAGTACTTC. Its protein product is CASSLTGGRYEQYF. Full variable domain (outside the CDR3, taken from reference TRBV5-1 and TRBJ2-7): KAGVTQTPRYLIKTRGQQVTLSCSPISGHRSVSWYQQTPGQGLQFLFEYFSETQRNKGNFPGRFSGRQFSNSRSEMNVSTLELGDSALYLCASSLTGGRYEQYFGPGTRLTVT.

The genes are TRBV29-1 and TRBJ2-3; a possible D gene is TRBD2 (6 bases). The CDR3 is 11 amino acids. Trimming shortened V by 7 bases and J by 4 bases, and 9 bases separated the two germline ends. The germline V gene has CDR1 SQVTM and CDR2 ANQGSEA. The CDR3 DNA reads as TGCAGCGGGGAGGAGGCAGATACGCAGTATTTT. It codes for CSGEEADTQYF.

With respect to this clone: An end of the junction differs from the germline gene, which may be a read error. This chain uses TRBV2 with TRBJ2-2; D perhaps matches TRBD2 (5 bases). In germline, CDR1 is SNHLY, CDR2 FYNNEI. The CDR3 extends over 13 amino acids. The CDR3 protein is CASRLPSPGELLF. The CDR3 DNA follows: TGTGCCAGCAGGCTCCCTTCCCCCGGGGAGCTGCTTTTT.

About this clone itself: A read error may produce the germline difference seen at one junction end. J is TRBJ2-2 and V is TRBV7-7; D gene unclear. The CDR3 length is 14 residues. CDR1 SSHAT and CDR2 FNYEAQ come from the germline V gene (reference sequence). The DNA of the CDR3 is TGTGCTAGCAGCCCGCAGTTGTTCACCGGGGAGCTGTTTTTT. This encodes CASSPQLFTGELFF. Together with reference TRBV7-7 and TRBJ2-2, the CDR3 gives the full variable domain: GAGVSQSPRYKVTKRGQDVTLRCDPISSHATLYWYQQALGQGPEFLTYFNYEAQPDKSGLPSDRFSAERPEGSISTLTIQRTEQRDSAMYRCASSPQLFTGELFFGEGSRLTVL.

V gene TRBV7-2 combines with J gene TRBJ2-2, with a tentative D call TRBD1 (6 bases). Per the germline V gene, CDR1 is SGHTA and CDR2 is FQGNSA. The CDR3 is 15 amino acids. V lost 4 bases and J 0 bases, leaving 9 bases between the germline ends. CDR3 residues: CASSSGQPNTGELFF. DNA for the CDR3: TGTGCCAGCAGCTCCGGACAGCCGAACACCGGGGAGCTGTTTTTT.

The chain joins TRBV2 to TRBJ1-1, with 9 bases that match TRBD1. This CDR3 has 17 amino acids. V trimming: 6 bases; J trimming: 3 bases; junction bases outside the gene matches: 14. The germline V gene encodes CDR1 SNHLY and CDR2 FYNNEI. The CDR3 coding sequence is TGTGCCAGCAGCGGACGGGACAGGGTCCGGCGGGACACTGAAGCTTTCTTT. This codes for CASSGRDRVRRDTEAFF.

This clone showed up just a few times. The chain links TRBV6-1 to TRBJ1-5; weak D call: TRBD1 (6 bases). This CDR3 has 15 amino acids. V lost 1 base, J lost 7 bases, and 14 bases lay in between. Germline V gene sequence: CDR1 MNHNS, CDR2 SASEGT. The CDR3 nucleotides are TGTGCCAGCAGTGAAGGCCCAGGGGCCGGCCAGCCCCAGCATTTT. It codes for CASSEGPGAGQPQHF.

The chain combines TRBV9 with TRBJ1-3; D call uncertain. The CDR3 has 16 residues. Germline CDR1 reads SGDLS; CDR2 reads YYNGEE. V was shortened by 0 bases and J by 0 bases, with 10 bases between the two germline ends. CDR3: CASSVGGISSGNTIYF. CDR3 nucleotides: TGTGCCAGCAGCGTAGGAGGGATCAGCTCTGGAAACACCATATATTTT.

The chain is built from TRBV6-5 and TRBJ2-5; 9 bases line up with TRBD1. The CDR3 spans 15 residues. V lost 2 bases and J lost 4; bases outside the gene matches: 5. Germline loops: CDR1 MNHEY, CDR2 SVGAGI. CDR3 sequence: CASSYPGQGRETQYF. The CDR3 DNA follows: TGTGCCAGCAGTTACCCGGGACAGGGAAGAGAGACCCAGTACTTC.

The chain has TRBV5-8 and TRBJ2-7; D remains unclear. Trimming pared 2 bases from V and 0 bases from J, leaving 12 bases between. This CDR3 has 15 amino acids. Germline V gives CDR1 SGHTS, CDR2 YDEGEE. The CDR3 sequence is CASSLSSRSSYEQYF. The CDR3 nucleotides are TGTGCCAGCAGCTTATCGTCTCGGAGCTCCTACGAGCAGTACTTC.

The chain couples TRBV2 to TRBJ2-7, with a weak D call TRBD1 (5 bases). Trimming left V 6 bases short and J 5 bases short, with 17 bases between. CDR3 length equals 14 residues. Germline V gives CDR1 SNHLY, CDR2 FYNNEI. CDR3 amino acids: CASRVQGPSNEQYF. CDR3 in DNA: TGTGCCAGCAGGGTCCAGGGCCCCAGCAACGAGCAGTACTTC. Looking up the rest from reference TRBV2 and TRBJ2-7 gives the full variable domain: EPEVTQTPSHQVTQMGQEVILRCVPISNHLYFYWYRQILGQKVEFLVSFYNNEISEKSEIFDDQFSVERPDGSNFTLKIRSTKLEDSAMYFCASRVQGPSNEQYFGPGTRLTVT.

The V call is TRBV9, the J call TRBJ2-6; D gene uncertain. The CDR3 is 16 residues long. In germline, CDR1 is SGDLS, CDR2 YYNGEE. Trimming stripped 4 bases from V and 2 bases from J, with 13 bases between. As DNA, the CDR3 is TGTGCCAGCAGCCGAACGGATGCGGCTGGGGCCAACGTCCTGACTTTC. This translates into CASSRTDAAGANVLTF.